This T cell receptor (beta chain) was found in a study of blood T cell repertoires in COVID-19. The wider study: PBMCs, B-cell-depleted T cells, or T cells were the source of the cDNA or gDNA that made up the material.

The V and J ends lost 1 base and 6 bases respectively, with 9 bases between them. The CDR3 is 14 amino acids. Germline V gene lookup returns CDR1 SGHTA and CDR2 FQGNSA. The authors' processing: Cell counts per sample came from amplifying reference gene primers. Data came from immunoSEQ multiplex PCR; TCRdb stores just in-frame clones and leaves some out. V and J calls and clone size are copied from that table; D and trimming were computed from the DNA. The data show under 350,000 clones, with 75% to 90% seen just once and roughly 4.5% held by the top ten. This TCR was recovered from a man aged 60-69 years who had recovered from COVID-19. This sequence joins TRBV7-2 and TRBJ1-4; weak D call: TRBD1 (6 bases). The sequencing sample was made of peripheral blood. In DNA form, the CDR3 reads TGTGCCAGCAGCTTAGGGCCAGGGGATGAAAAACTGTTTTTT. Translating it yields CASSLGPGDEKLFF.